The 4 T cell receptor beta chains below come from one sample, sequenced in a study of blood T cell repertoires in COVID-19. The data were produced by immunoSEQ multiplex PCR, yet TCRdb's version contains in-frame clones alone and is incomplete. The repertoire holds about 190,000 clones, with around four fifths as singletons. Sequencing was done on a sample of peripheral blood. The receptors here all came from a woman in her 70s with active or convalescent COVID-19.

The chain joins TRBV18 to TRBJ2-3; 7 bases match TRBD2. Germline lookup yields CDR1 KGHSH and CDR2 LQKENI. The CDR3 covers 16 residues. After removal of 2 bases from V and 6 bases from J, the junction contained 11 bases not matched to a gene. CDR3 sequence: CASSPGEAGPADTQYF. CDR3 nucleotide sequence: TGTGCCAGCTCACCAGGGGAAGCGGGACCTGCTGATACGCAGTATTTT.

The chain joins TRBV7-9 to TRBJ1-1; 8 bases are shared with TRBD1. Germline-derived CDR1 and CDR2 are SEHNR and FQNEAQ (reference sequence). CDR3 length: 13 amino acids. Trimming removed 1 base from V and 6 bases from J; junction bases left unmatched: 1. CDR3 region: CASSLGGQAEAFF. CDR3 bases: TGTGCCAGCAGCTTAGGGGGACAGGCTGAAGCTTTCTTT.

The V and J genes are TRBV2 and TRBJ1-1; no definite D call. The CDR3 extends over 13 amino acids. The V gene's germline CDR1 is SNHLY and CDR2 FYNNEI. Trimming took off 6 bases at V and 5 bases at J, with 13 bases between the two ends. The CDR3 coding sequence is TGTGCCAGCAGGGGGAGAAGGAATACTGAAGCTTTCTTT. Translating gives CASRGRRNTEAFF.

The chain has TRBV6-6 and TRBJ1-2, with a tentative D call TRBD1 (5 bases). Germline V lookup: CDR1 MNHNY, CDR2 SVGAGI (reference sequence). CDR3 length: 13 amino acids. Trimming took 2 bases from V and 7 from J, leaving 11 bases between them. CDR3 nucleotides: TGTGCCAGCAGTTACGGGGGGACGGCTGGCTACACCTTC. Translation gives CASSYGGTAGYTF.